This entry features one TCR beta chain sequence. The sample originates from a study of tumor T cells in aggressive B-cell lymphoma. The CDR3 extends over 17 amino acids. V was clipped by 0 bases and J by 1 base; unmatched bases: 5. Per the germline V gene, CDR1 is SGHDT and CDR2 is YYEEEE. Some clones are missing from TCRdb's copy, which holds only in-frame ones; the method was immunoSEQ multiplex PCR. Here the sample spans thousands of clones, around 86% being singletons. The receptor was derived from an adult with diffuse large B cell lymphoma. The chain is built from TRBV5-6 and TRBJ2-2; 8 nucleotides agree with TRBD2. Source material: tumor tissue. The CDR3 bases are TGTGCCAGCAGCTTGGGGACTAGCAAGAGGAACACCGGGGAGCTGTTTTTT. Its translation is CASSLGTSKRNTGELFF.